Presented here are 21 T cell receptor beta chains from one specimen sequenced in a study of tumor-infiltrating lymphocytes in localized non-small cell lung cancer. Clones were read by immunoSEQ multiplex PCR, and TCRdb kept only the in-frame ones, dropping some. In the table there are 12,000 or so clones, about four fifths of which are singletons. Sequencing used lung tumor tissue. These receptors originate from a human donor with non-small cell lung cancer.

This clone was picked up one time. V and J are TRBV6-5 and TRBJ2-3; TRBD1 aligns across 9 bases. From germline, CDR1 is MNHEY and CDR2 SVGAGI. J gave up 3 bases and V 0 bases, and 1 base lay outside the gene matches. The CDR3 consists of 15 residues. The CDR3 coding sequence is TGTGCCAGCAGTTACTCAGGGACAGGGACAGATACGCAGTATTTT. Residues: CASSYSGTGTDTQYF.

This chain uses TRBV14 with TRBJ2-7; 9 nucleotides agree with TRBD2. This CDR3 is built from 14 residues. Trimming removed 4 bases from V and 6 bases from J; junction bases left unmatched: 7. The V gene's germline CDR1 is SGHDN and CDR2 FVKESK. Written as DNA, the CDR3 is TGTGCCAGCAGCCGAAGGACTAGCGTCCTCGAGCAGTACTTC. It is translated as CASSRRTSVLEQYF. The complete variable domain, with remaining parts taken from reference TRBV14 and TRBJ2-7, reads EAGVTQFPSHSVIEKGQTVTLRCDPISGHDNLYWYRRVMGKEIKFLLHFVKESKQDESGMPNNRFLAERTGGTYSTLKVQPAELEDSGVYFCASSRRTSVLEQYFGPGTRLTVT.

The CDR3 spells CASSQGIQWREAPSYEQYF. CDR3 in DNA: TGCGCCAGCAGCCAAGGGATACAATGGCGGGAGGCCCCTTCCTACGAGCAGTACTTC. The rearrangement uses TRBV4-3 and TRBJ2-7; 8 bases are shared with TRBD2. Trimming cost V 1 base and J 1 base; bases outside gene matches: 15. CDR1 and CDR2 from the germline V gene are LGHNA and YSLEER. This CDR3 comprises 19 residues.

The chain has TRBV7-9 and TRBJ2-3; D is perhaps TRBD1 (5 bases). CDR3 length: 15 residues. Deletions cut 4 bases from V and 2 bases from J, with 13 bases between. In germline, CDR1 is SEHNR, CDR2 FQNEAQ (reference sequence). For the CDR3, the DNA is TGTGCCAGCAGCTCCCGGACATTCGCCACAGATACGCAGTATTTT. Amino acid sequence: CASSSRTFATDTQYF. The full variable domain, in which reference TRBV7-9 and TRBJ2-3 provide the parts outside the CDR3, is DTGVSQNPRHKITKRGQNVTFRCDPISEHNRLYWYRQTLGQGPEFLTYFQNEAQLEKSRLLSDRFSAERPKGSFSTLEIQRTEQGDSAMYLCASSSRTFATDTQYFGPGTRLTVL.

This chain links TRBV27 with TRBJ1-2; 7 bases agree with TRBD1. CDR1 MNHEY and CDR2 SMNVEV come from the germline V gene (reference sequence). The CDR3 runs to 16 residues. The trim removed 4 bases at V and 4 bases at J, leaving 12 bases unmatched. CDR3: CASSSTGTDKIYGYTF. CDR3 DNA sequence: TGTGCCAGCAGTTCGACCGGGACAGACAAAATCTATGGCTACACCTTC.

The CDR3 DNA sequence: TGTGCCAGCAGCTCGGACAGGGGACTTTCACCCCTCCACTTT. It encodes CASSSDRGLSPLHF. The chain has TRBV6-1 and TRBJ1-6; 9 bases are shared with TRBD1. CDR1 and CDR2 (germline): MNHNS, SASEGT. The CDR3 is 14 residues long. V dropped 6 bases and J dropped 9; count of bases not matched to a gene: 6.

V usage is TRBV28 and J usage is TRBJ2-7; 7 bases map to TRBD1. The V gene end was trimmed by 2 bases and the J gene end by 5 bases; junction bases not matched to a gene: 9. CDR1 is MDHEN, CDR2 SYDVKM, per germline. There are 15 residues in the CDR3. This CDR3 is CASSLRGPNMDEQYF. The CDR3 nucleotides read TGTGCCAGCAGTTTAAGGGGGCCAAATATGGACGAGCAGTACTTC.

The V call is TRBV5-1, the J call TRBJ2-2; D might be TRBD1 (6 bases). CDR1 and CDR2 (germline): SGHRS, YFSETQ. Trimming removed 1 base at V and 6 bases at J, with 16 bases between. The CDR3 runs to 16 residues. CDR3: CASSLITGSWPGELFF. As DNA, the CDR3 is TGCGCCAGCAGCTTGATCACAGGGAGTTGGCCCGGGGAGCTGTTTTTT.

The rearrangement uses TRBV7-9 and TRBJ1-3; D is undetermined. Germline assignment: CDR1 SEHNR and CDR2 FQNEAQ (reference sequence). This CDR3 is 13 amino acids long. With 1 base removed from V and 5 bases from J, the gap between germline ends came to 6 bases. This CDR3 reads CASSLGTRNTIYF. In nucleotides, the CDR3 is TGTGCCAGCAGCTTAGGTACCAGAAACACCATATATTTT.

This clone has a single count. The J gene is TRBJ2-2, the V gene TRBV7-2; D remains ambiguous. CDR3 length: 15 amino acids. Germline V gives CDR1 SGHTA, CDR2 FQGNSA. The V and J ends lost 5 bases and 5 bases respectively, with 15 bases between them. This CDR3 reads CASSRSLSGTGELFF. In nucleotides, the CDR3 is TGTGCCAGCAGCCGATCTTTGTCCGGAACCGGGGAGCTGTTTTTT.

The chain links TRBV6-7 to TRBJ1-5, with D possibly TRBD1 on 5 matching bases. TRBV6-7 is known as an ORF, though its function is uncertain. Trimming pared 7 bases from V and 4 bases from J, leaving 20 bases between. The CDR3 has 16 amino acids. As DNA, the CDR3 is TGTGCCAGCACCTATTGGGGGGGGGACCTAAATCAGCCCCAGCATTTT. Amino acids: CASTYWGGDLNQPQHF.

The chain employs TRBV25-1 and TRBJ1-1; D is possibly TRBD1 (5 bases). This CDR3 is 14 amino acids long. Germline V gene sequence: CDR1 MGHDK, CDR2 SYGVNS. The germline V and J ends were trimmed by 4 bases and 4 bases, with 13 bases remaining between them. The CDR3 bases are TGTGCCAGCAGTGCGACGGGACTTTTCACTGAAGCTTTCTTT. Translating gives CASSATGLFTEAFF.

The V and J genes are TRBV5-1 and TRBJ2-1, with D perhaps TRBD2 (5 bases). CDR3 size: 13 residues. The V and J ends lost 4 bases and 7 bases respectively, with 12 bases between them. Germline CDR1 reads SGHRS; CDR2 reads YFSETQ. This CDR3 reads CASSTGLTNEQFF. As DNA, the CDR3 is TGCGCCAGCAGCACCGGACTTACTAATGAGCAGTTCTTC.

This clone was seen more than once but under ten times. V and J are TRBV11-2 and TRBJ1-2; D is possibly TRBD1 (6 bases). The CDR3 contains 15 residues. V lost 5 bases and J 7 bases, leaving 20 bases between the germline ends. Germline V gene sequence: CDR1 SGHAT, CDR2 FQNNGV. CDR3 region: CASSPSGQNRGGYTF. The CDR3, as DNA: TGTGCCAGCAGCCCAAGCGGACAGAATAGGGGTGGCTACACCTTC. The full variable domain, rest sourced from reference TRBV11-2 and TRBJ1-2, is EAGVAQSPRYKIIEKRQSVAFWCNPISGHATLYWYQQILGQGPKLLIQFQNNGVVDDSQLPKDRFSAERLKGVDSTLKIQPAKLEDSAVYLCASSPSGQNRGGYTFGSGTRLTVV.

There are a few counts of this clone. The rearrangement joins TRBV7-2 to TRBJ1-5; D not resolved. V dropped 3 bases and J dropped 5 bases, with 5 bases sitting between them. This CDR3 region has 12 residues. CDR1 SGHTA and CDR2 FQGNSA come from the germline V gene. This CDR3 reads CASSLGDQPQHF. The CDR3 DNA reads as TGTGCCAGCAGCTTGGGCGATCAGCCCCAGCATTTT.

The rearrangement joins TRBV18 to TRBJ1-4; D is unresolved. Trimming cost V 6 bases and J 4 bases, with 12 bases left between them. Germline V CDR1 and CDR2: KGHSH, LQKENI. The CDR3 is 14 residues long. The CDR3: CASSQQEHNEKLFF. The CDR3 DNA reads TGTGCCAGCTCTCAGCAGGAACATAATGAAAAACTGTTTTTT.

The rearrangement uses TRBV9 and TRBJ2-6; D is possibly TRBD2 (6 bases). Germline CDR1 is SGDLS and CDR2 is YYNGEE. The CDR3 is 15 residues long. V lost 7 bases and J 4 bases, leaving 15 bases between the germline ends. CDR3 nucleotides: TGTGCCAGCGGGGGGTTAGGGGTAGGGGCCAACGTCCTGACTTTC. Translated: CASGGLGVGANVLTF.

This clone was seen a single time. The rearrangement uses TRBV19 and TRBJ1-6; TRBD1 matches at 9 bases. This CDR3 spans 16 amino acids. V was pared by 6 bases and J by 4 bases, with 7 bases of the junction left unmatched. Germline V gene lookup returns CDR1 LNHDA and CDR2 SQIVND (reference sequence). CDR3 bases: TGTGCCAGTAGCAAAATACAGGGGGCTTATAATTCACCCCTCCACTTT. Amino acids: CASSKIQGAYNSPLHF.

The chain uses TRBV19 and TRBJ1-5, with 9 nucleotides matching TRBD1. The CDR3 is 17 amino acids. Germline-derived CDR1 and CDR2 are LNHDA and SQIVND (reference sequence). V was clipped by 5 bases and J by 6 bases; unmatched bases: 14. CDR3 DNA: TGTGCCAGTAGTCCTCCTCCGGGACAGGGCTGGAGTCAGCCCCAGCATTTT. It specifies CASSPPPGQGWSQPQHF.

The chain employs TRBV5-1 and TRBJ2-1; D is perhaps TRBD2 (5 bases). The germline V and J ends were trimmed by 0 bases and 0 bases, with 10 bases remaining between them. Germline V lookup: CDR1 SGHRS, CDR2 YFSETQ. The CDR3 loop spans 16 amino acids. The CDR3 region has the DNA TGCGCCAGCAGCTTGGTAGGAGCGGCCTCCTACAATGAGCAGTTCTTC. Its translation: CASSLVGAASYNEQFF.

The chain carries TRBV6-5 and TRBJ2-5; D ambiguous. Germline CDR1 is MNHEY and CDR2 is SVGAGI. The CDR3 has 14 residues. Trimming left V 6 bases short and J 3 bases short, with 14 bases between. This CDR3 is CASSSRREEETQYF. In DNA form, the CDR3 reads TGTGCCAGCAGCTCTAGGCGCGAGGAAGAGACCCAGTACTTC.